Below, 29 T cell receptor beta chains from the same sample are listed, as sequenced in a study of cytomegalovirus exposure and HLA in healthy donors listed by TCRdb under 2017. Library preparation was by the immunoSEQ multiplex PCR assay. For the multiplex PCR, a mixture combining 60 forward primers for TCR Vbeta segments and 13 reverse primers for TCR Jbeta segments was used. TCRdb limited this immuneACCESS table to in-frame rearrangements with V and J called. A share of clones is missing; checked studies link under half to unresolved V genes, and the rest is unexplained. In all, the sample holds around 90,000 clones, and 81% of those were seen once. The top ten clones comprise 10% of the sample. Sequenced material: PBMCs. The receptors stem from a human donor in good health.

The chain couples TRBV30 to TRBJ2-2, with D possibly TRBD2 on 7 matching bases. This CDR3 region has 15 residues. V was shortened by 1 base and J by 6 bases, with 15 bases between the two germline ends. Germline lookup yields CDR1 GTSNPN and CDR2 SVGIG (reference sequence). The CDR3 coding sequence is TGTGCCTGGAGTGCCGGTACAGGGAGGGCCGGGGAGCTGTTTTTT. Its protein is CAWSAGTGRAGELFF.

The chain has TRBV6-5 and TRBJ2-3; a possible D gene is TRBD1 (5 bases). V gave up 6 bases and J gave up 0 bases, with 13 bases separating them. CDR1 is MNHEY, CDR2 SVGAGI, per germline. The CDR3 runs 15 residues. CDR3 sequence: CASRTVRSSTDTQYF. CDR3 DNA: TGTGCCAGCAGGACAGTCCGCTCTAGCACAGATACGCAGTATTTT.

The rearrangement uses TRBV28 and TRBJ2-7; the match to TRBD1 covers 11 bases. Germline values: CDR1 MDHEN, CDR2 SYDVKM. The CDR3 covers 13 residues. Trimming at V came to 5 bases and at J to 6 bases, leaving 3 bases not matched to a gene. CDR3 DNA sequence: TGTGCCAGCAGTCCGGGGACAGGGGGCGAGCAGTACTTC. Its protein product is CASSPGTGGEQYF.

The chain carries TRBV7-2 and TRBJ2-5; no firm D call. The ends were cut back, 1 base at V and 0 bases at J, with 6 bases in the middle. Germline assignment: CDR1 SGHTA and CDR2 FQGNSA. The CDR3 totals 14 residues. The CDR3 loop is CASSLDVNQETQYF. The CDR3 bases are TGTGCCAGCAGCTTAGATGTCAACCAAGAGACCCAGTACTTC.

This rearrangement joins TRBV7-8 to TRBJ2-7; D may be TRBD2 (6 bases). CDR1 and CDR2 (germline): SGHVS, FQNEAQ. The CDR3 contains 16 residues. V lost 5 bases and J 3 bases, leaving 20 bases between the germline ends. In DNA form, the CDR3 reads TGTGCCAGCAGCCCCTACCCGGCCCATAGCGGCTACGAGCAGTACTTC. Translation gives CASSPYPAHSGYEQYF.

The rearrangement uses TRBV7-2 and TRBJ2-7, with 8 bases fitting TRBD1. This CDR3 is 15 amino acids long. Germline V gene data show CDR1 as SGHTA and CDR2 as FQGNSA. J gave up 3 bases and V 5 bases, and 9 bases lay outside the gene matches. CDR3 residues: CASSVQGVLDYEQYF. The DNA of the CDR3 is TGTGCCAGCAGCGTACAGGGGGTCCTGGACTACGAGCAGTACTTC.

V usage is TRBV7-9 and J usage is TRBJ2-5; D is perhaps TRBD2 (6 bases). The J call may not be correct, given that the DNA end is closer to TRBJ2-7. Germline CDR1 is SEHNR and CDR2 is FQNEAQ (reference sequence). The CDR3 length is 15 residues. The CDR3 DNA sequence: TGTGCCAGCAGCTTACCCCAAGCGGGTGGGTACGAGCAGTACTTC. It specifies CASSLPQAGGYEQYF.

The chain carries TRBV19 and TRBJ2-2; possible D gene TRBD2, 6 bases. The CDR3 sequence is 13 residues long. Germline loops: CDR1 LNHDA, CDR2 SQIVND (reference sequence). V lost 7 bases, J lost 4 bases, and 10 bases lay in between. The CDR3 region is CASTRRATGELFF. CDR3 DNA sequence: TGTGCCAGTACCAGGAGGGCCACCGGGGAGCTGTTTTTT.

This clone appeared a single time. The chain has TRBV7-3 and TRBJ2-1; D gene ambiguous. Germline assignment: CDR1 SGHTA and CDR2 FQGTGA. V lost 8 bases to trimming and J lost 7 bases, with 6 bases between them. The CDR3 runs to 10 residues. The DNA of the CDR3 is TGTGCCAGCGCGAGTAATGAGCAGTTCTTC. Its translation is CASASNEQFF. Full variable domain (remainder filled in from reference TRBV7-3 and TRBJ2-1): GAGVSQTPSNKVTEKGKYVELRCDPISGHTALYWYRQSLGQGPEFLIYFQGTGAADDSGLPNDRFFAVRPEGSVSTLKIQRTERGDSAVYLCASASNEQFFGPGTRLTVL.

This chain uses TRBV7-2 with TRBJ2-7, with 7 bases lining up with TRBD1. Trimming at V came to 5 bases and at J to 3 bases, leaving 7 bases not matched to a gene. This CDR3 comprises 14 residues. Germline loops: CDR1 SGHTA, CDR2 FQGNSA. The CDR3 bases are TGTGCCAGCAGCACGGGACAGCAACACTACGAGCAGTACTTC. It is translated as CASSTGQQHYEQYF.

The V and J genes are TRBV2 and TRBJ2-7; the D gene is possibly TRBD1 (6 bases). The germline V gene encodes CDR1 SNHLY and CDR2 FYNNEI. V was trimmed by 1 base and J by 1 base, leaving 8 bases between them. CDR3 size: 14 residues. The CDR3 DNA reads as TGTGCCAGCAGTGAAGAGGACAGTTCCTACGAGCAGTACTTC. Its protein product is CASSEEDSSYEQYF.

Only one count was recorded for this clone. This sequence joins TRBV5-1 and TRBJ1-4; no firm D call. The CDR3 consists of 15 residues. Germline V gene lookup returns CDR1 SGHRS and CDR2 YFSETQ. The V end lost 1 base, the J end lost 4 bases, and 11 bases lay between the germline ends. The CDR3 region is CASSLSGGSNEKLFF. The CDR3 nucleotides read TGCGCCAGCAGCTTGTCAGGAGGAAGTAATGAAAAACTGTTTTTT.

This clone showed up just a few times. DNA for the CDR3: TGTGCCACTGTGGGACATCCAAATACTGAAGCTTTCTTT. Translating it yields CATVGHPNTEAFF. The chain links TRBV15 to TRBJ1-1; tentative D call: TRBD1 (6 bases). The CDR3 contains 13 residues. Germline V gene sequence: CDR1 LNHNV, CDR2 YYDKDF (reference sequence). V lost 9 bases to trimming and J lost 5 bases, with 16 bases between them.

The chain combines TRBV28 with TRBJ2-7, with D possibly being TRBD1 (5 bases). CDR3 length equals 12 residues. Germline V CDR1 and CDR2: MDHEN, SYDVKM. V lost 5 bases, J lost 9 bases, and 14 bases lay in between. The CDR3 sequence is CASSPGPSGQYF. The CDR3 bases are TGTGCCAGCAGTCCAGGGCCCTCGGGGCAGTACTTC.

The chain uses TRBV19 and TRBJ1-2; 8 nucleotides align to TRBD1. The CDR3 extends over 13 amino acids. The germline CDR1 and CDR2 sequences are LNHDA and SQIVND (reference sequence). Losses at the gene ends were 6 bases for V and 7 bases for J; bases not matched to a gene: 7. CDR3 in DNA: TGTGCCAGTAGCGACGGACAGGGAATTGGCTACACCTTC. It yields the protein CASSDGQGIGYTF.

As DNA, the CDR3 is TGTGCCTGGAGCACTGCAGGGGCTGGAAACACCATATATTTT. Amino acids: CAWSTAGAGNTIYF. This chain uses TRBV30 with TRBJ1-3, with D perhaps matching TRBD1 (6 bases). From germline, CDR1 is GTSNPN and CDR2 SVGIG (reference sequence). The CDR3 loop spans 14 amino acids. V dropped 3 bases and J dropped 2 bases, with 11 bases sitting between them.

The chain couples TRBV2 to TRBJ2-2; D might be TRBD2 (5 bases). The V gene's germline CDR1 is SNHLY and CDR2 FYNNEI. The germline V and J ends were trimmed by 8 bases and 1 base, with 11 bases remaining between them. CDR3 length: 14 residues. The CDR3: CASGRTQNTGELFF. CDR3 DNA sequence: TGTGCCAGCGGCCGGACTCAGAACACCGGGGAGCTGTTTTTT.

The gene calls are TRBV28 and TRBJ2-2, with 10 bases fitting TRBD2. V shed 4 bases, J shed 5 bases, and the junction held 10 bases outside the gene matches. The CDR3 length is 17 residues. The germline gives CDR1 MDHEN, CDR2 SYDVKM. This chain's CDR3 is CASSSPGLAPLTGELFF. CDR3 nucleotides: TGTGCCAGCAGTTCACCGGGACTAGCGCCATTGACCGGGGAGCTGTTTTTT.

To note about this clone: The junction does not match germline at one end; this may be a read error. Other nucleotide sequences in the sample specify the same CDR3. The chain recombines TRBV6-5 with TRBJ1-1; TRBD1 aligns across 7 bases. This CDR3 contains 15 residues. Germline V lookup: CDR1 MNHEY, CDR2 SVGAGI. CDR3 protein: CASSYSQGLGTEAFF. Here the CDR3 DNA reads TGCGCCAGCAGTTACTCACAGGGGTTGGGAACTGAAGCTTTCTTT.

This chain joins TRBV6-5 and TRBJ2-7; tentatively, D is TRBD1 (6 bases). Germline CDR1 reads MNHEY; CDR2 reads SVGAGI. This CDR3 is built from 14 residues. V was trimmed by 1 base and J by 4 bases, leaving 11 bases between them. CDR3 coding DNA: TGTGCCAGCAGTTACTGGGACAAGCGGTACGAGCAGTACTTC. It encodes CASSYWDKRYEQYF.

The V and J genes are TRBV13 and TRBJ1-2; D gene ambiguous. Trimming stripped 2 bases from V and 6 bases from J, with 13 bases between. Germline CDR1 is PRHDT and CDR2 is FYEKMQ (reference sequence). The CDR3 loop spans 14 amino acids. CDR3 region: CASSLRMRDNGYTF. The CDR3 DNA sequence: TGTGCCAGCAGCTTACGTATGAGAGACAATGGCTACACCTTC.

J is TRBJ2-3 and V is TRBV7-2; 8 nucleotides agree with TRBD2. Germline-derived CDR1 and CDR2 are SGHTA and FQGNSA. V shed 3 bases and J 2 bases; nucleotides not matched to a gene: 7. CDR3 length: 16 residues. CDR3 in DNA: TGTGCCAGCAGCTTTATGGCTAGCGGGTCCACAGATACGCAGTATTTT. Protein sequence: CASSFMASGSTDTQYF.

The J gene is TRBJ2-2, the V gene TRBV7-3; 7 bases agree with TRBD2. The trim removed 7 bases at V and 2 bases at J, leaving 10 bases unmatched. Germline CDR1 SGHTA, CDR2 FQGTGA. The CDR3 contains 16 residues. Here the CDR3 reads CASTLASGANTGELFF. For the CDR3, the DNA is TGTGCCAGCACCCTAGCGAGCGGGGCTAACACCGGGGAGCTGTTTTTT.

The table lists this clone with a count of one. The gene calls are TRBV2 and TRBJ2-7; D gene uncertain. This CDR3 is 12 amino acids long. Germline V gene lookup returns CDR1 SNHLY and CDR2 FYNNEI. With 3 bases removed from V and 3 bases from J, the gap between germline ends came to 6 bases. The CDR3 region has the DNA TGTGCCAGCAGTGATTTCGGCTACGAGCAGTACTTC. It yields the protein CASSDFGYEQYF.

J is TRBJ1-6 and V is TRBV19, with D possibly TRBD1 on 6 matching bases. Germline CDR1 and CDR2: LNHDA and SQIVND (reference sequence). V dropped 5 bases and J dropped 4 bases, with 18 bases sitting between them. The CDR3 spans 17 residues. The CDR3 sequence is CASSAHRADPYNSPLHF. CDR3 DNA: TGTGCCAGTAGTGCGCACAGGGCTGACCCATATAATTCACCCCTCCACTTT.

The chain is built from TRBV5-1 and TRBJ2-6; 7 bases agree with TRBD1. Germline V gene lookup returns CDR1 SGHRS and CDR2 YFSETQ. Trimming at V came to 1 base and at J to 2 bases, leaving 3 bases not matched to a gene. The CDR3 has 16 residues. CDR3 nucleotides: TGCGCCAGCAGCTTGCCTACAGGGGCTGGGGCCAACGTCCTGACTTTC. Its protein is CASSLPTGAGANVLTF.

The chain combines TRBV28 with TRBJ2-7, with 7 bases identical to TRBD2. V lost 7 bases to trimming and J lost 3 bases; unmatched junction nucleotides: 9. CDR1 is MDHEN, CDR2 SYDVKM, per germline. The CDR3 covers 14 residues. The CDR3 loop is CASTTGGSGYEQYF. DNA for the CDR3: TGTGCCAGCACTACGGGGGGTTCCGGCTACGAGCAGTACTTC.

The chain has TRBV7-9 and TRBJ1-2; D perhaps matches TRBD1 (5 bases). The CDR3 loop spans 12 amino acids. Per the germline V gene, CDR1 is SEHNR and CDR2 is FQNEAQ (reference sequence). Between the trimmed V and J ends, which lost 1 base and 8 bases, there was a span of 8 bases. This CDR3 is CASSLGGRGYTF. The CDR3 nucleotides read TGTGCCAGCAGCTTAGGGGGCCGGGGCTACACCTTC. The whole variable domain, remainder taken from reference TRBV7-9 and TRBJ1-2, is DTGVSQNPRHKITKRGQNVTFRCDPISEHNRLYWYRQTLGQGPEFLTYFQNEAQLEKSRLLSDRFSAERPKGSFSTLEIQRTEQGDSAMYLCASSLGGRGYTFGSGTRLTVV.

The gene calls are TRBV9 and TRBJ2-1, with D uncertain. The germline V and J ends were trimmed by 3 bases and 4 bases, with 11 bases remaining between them. This CDR3 spans 14 amino acids. Germline V lookup: CDR1 SGDLS, CDR2 YYNGEE. CDR3 in amino acids: CASSADTIYNEQFF. The CDR3 bases are TGTGCCAGCAGCGCCGACACGATTTACAATGAGCAGTTCTTC.